This TCR beta chain was found in a study of identical twins. A note on this clonotype: Its antigen is undetermined.

A universal primer site was created by template switching, with the cDNA bearing unique molecular identifiers. TCRdb fed the 5' RACE reads into MiXCR, producing one record per CDR3 protein. The sample has 550,000 to 700,000 distinct CDR3 sequences; 21% are singletons. Notes on the study in general: Partly confounded zero-insertion analyses could result from invariant MAIT and iNKT cells.

Germline assignment: CDR1 MNHNS and CDR2 SASEGT. The V and J ends lost 6 bases and 6 bases, in that order; junction bases with no gene match: 16. The CDR3 is 16 amino acids. Separately, the same data were catalogued under a study of T cells expressing NK-cell markers. That work adds: Among the experiments, several used an anti-gamma-delta TCR antibody to restrict sorting to alpha-beta TCR T cells.

Material: PBMCs. This clonotype originated in a woman between 18 and 29 years old in good health. This chain links TRBV6-1 with TRBJ2-7; 8 positions match TRBD1. The CDR3 DNA sequence: TGTGCCAGCAGGGAGAAAGGACAGGGATTTTCGTCCGAGCAGTACTTC. It is translated as CASREKGQGFSSEQYF.